The rows below give T cell receptor beta chains drawn from one sample of a study of T cell repertoires in cytomegalovirus infection. TCRdb passed the reads through MiXCR, listing each CDR3 protein once. The sample holds about 530,000 distinct CDR3 sequences, about 26% seen once. The source material was PBMCs. These TCRs come from a human donor in good health (CMV status not recorded). Some clones in this sample may be carry-over from other donors' samples. CDR3s include the opening cysteine and the closing phenylalanine or tryptophan. The D gene is left open where the match is weak. A clone size is listed for some rows: how often the clone was seen (once, few, many), or a class if it is expanded.

TRBJ1-6	-	15	TRBV4-1	TRBD1	TGCGCCAGCAGCCAGAGGACAGGGCTGCAGTCACCCCTCCACTTT	CASSQRTGLQSPLHF
TRBJ2-7	many	15	TRBV28	TRBD2	TGTGCCAGCAGGGGGACTAGCCTTGGACTCTACGAGCAGTACTTC	CASRGTSLGLYEQYF
TRBJ1-3	many	17	TRBV6-1	-	TGTGCCAGCAGCTGGGGAGTGGGGGCCGGCTCTGGAAACACCATATATTTT	CASSWGVGAGSGNTIYF
TRBJ2-3	-	17	TRBV11-1	TRBD2	TGTGCCAGCAGCGCCCGGACTAGCGGGACTGGCACAGATACGCAGTATTTT	CASSARTSGTGTDTQYF
TRBJ1-5	-	14	TRBV28	-	TGTGCCAGCAGCTTTTGGGGAAACAATCAGCCCCAGCATTTT	CASSFWGNNQPQHF
TRBJ2-7	-	15	TRBV7-2	-	TGTGCCAGCAGCTTAGGCGGGGGCCAAGCCTACGAGCAGTACTTC	CASSLGGGQAYEQYF
TRBJ1-1	once	15	TRBV5-5	-	TGTGCCAGCAGCTTGTTCCAACAGTTGAACACTGAAGCTTTCTTT	CASSLFQQLNTEAFF
TRBJ2-2	many	17	TRBV4-2	-	TGTGCCAGCAGCAGCCGGGACCTTAACGGGGACACCGGGGAGCTGTTTTTT	CASSSRDLNGDTGELFF
TRBJ2-2	few	16	TRBV15	-	TGTGCCACCAGCAGAGATCCAGCGGCGAGCACCGGGGAGCTGTTTTTT	CATSRDPAASTGELFF
TRBJ1-5	many	11	TRBV6-6	-	TGTGCCAGCAGTCAGGACCGTACATGGCATTTT	CASSQDRTWHF
TRBJ2-1	-	16	TRBV12-3/TRBV12-4	-	TGTGCCAGCAGGCGGGGCTCCCAGGGCACCTACAATGAGCAGTTCTTC	CASRRGSQGTYNEQFF
TRBJ1-5	-	17	TRBV4-1	TRBD1	TGCGCCAGCAGCCAAACTTCGGGACAGGGGGGCAATCAGCCCCAGCATTTT	CASSQTSGQGGNQPQHF
TRBJ2-1	-	16	TRBV7-9	-	TGTGCCAGCAGCTTAAGGCTAAGGGCAGGGGTTCATGAGCAGTTCTTC	CASSLRLRAGVHEQFF
TRBJ2-2	-	13	TRBV27	TRBD1	TGTGCCAGCGGACAGGGACGCACCGGGGAGCTGTTTTTT	CASGQGRTGELFF
TRBJ1-1	few	13	TRBV7-2	-	TGTGCCAGCAGCCCGATAGTCAGCACTGAAGCTTTCTTT	CASSPIVSTEAFF
TRBJ2-3	-	14	TRBV14	-	TGTGCCAGCAGCCAAACACGAAGCACAGATACGCAGTATTTT	CASSQTRSTDTQYF
TRBJ2-6	once	13	TRBV20-1	-	TGCAGTGCTAGTCCTTCGTGGGACAACGTCCTGACTTTC	CSASPSWDNVLTF
TRBJ1-2	-	15	TRBV18	-	TGTGCCAGCTCACCCGCTCGGGACCCCAACTATGGCTACACCTTC	CASSPARDPNYGYTF
TRBJ2-3	-	14	TRBV5-4	-	TGTGCCAGCACCAGCGGAGGGATCCAGGATACGCAGTATTTT	CASTSGGIQDTQYF
TRBJ1-2	-	13	TRBV20-1	-	TGCAGTGCACCAATCGCGACAACCTATGGCTACACCTTC	CSAPIATTYGYTF
TRBJ1-1	-	13	TRBV29-1	-	TGCAGCGTTGAAAAGAGAATGAACACTGAAGCTTTCTTT	CSVEKRMNTEAFF
TRBJ1-5	few	15	TRBV18	-	TGTGCCAGCTCCCCTACAGGGATGAGCAATCAGCCCCAGCATTTT	CASSPTGMSNQPQHF
TRBJ2-3	-	14	TRBV29-1	TRBD2	TGCAGCGGGGATCTAGCGGTCGTGGGGGATACGCAGTATTTT	CSGDLAVVGDTQYF
TRBJ2-1	few	14	TRBV27	-	TGTGCCAGCACGCCGGGAGACACGCACAATGAGCAGTTCTTC	CASTPGDTHNEQFF
TRBJ2-7	-	18	TRBV11-3	TRBD2	TGTGCCAGCAGCTCCGGGGGCGTCGGACTAGCGGGGGGTGACGAGCAGTACTTC	CASSSGGVGLAGGDEQYF
TRBJ1-5	once	13	TRBV19	-	TGTGCCAGTACAGGGCTGGGAGGTCAGCCCCAGCATTTT	CASTGLGGQPQHF
TRBJ2-5	many	11	TRBV7-9	-	TGTGCCAGCAGTCTCTTTGAGACCCAGTACTTC	CASSLFETQYF
TRBJ1-3	-	16	TRBV6-2/TRBV6-3	TRBD1	TGTGCCAGCAGTCCACGGGACAGGGTTTCTGGAAACACCATATATTTT	CASSPRDRVSGNTIYF
TRBJ1-5	-	13	TRBV6-2/TRBV6-3	-	TGTGCCAGCAGTTACTACAGGTCGCAGCCCCAGCATTTT	CASSYYRSQPQHF
TRBJ1-1	-	15	TRBV27	-	TGTGCCAGCAGTTTATCGAGCGGCGGGGGGGCTGAAGCTTTCTTT	CASSLSSGGGAEAFF
TRBJ2-5	-	14	TRBV12-3/TRBV12-4	-	TGTGCCAGCAGTACTCTAGGTGGTGGCGAGACCCAGTACTTC	CASSTLGGGETQYF
TRBJ1-5	few	15	TRBV7-9	-	TGTGCCAGCAGCCCCTCGGAGTGGGGCAATCAGCCCCAGCATTTT	CASSPSEWGNQPQHF